This TCR beta chain originates from a study of T cells in Graves' hyperthyroidism and ophthalmopathy. Study outcomes and limitations: Blood also carried most thyroid clonotypes expanded above 0.001.

Thyroid ultrasound, orbital computed tomography, clinical symptoms, and serum thyroxine and TRAb underpinned diagnoses. Amplification yielded TCR beta CDR3 regions, with RNA transcripts as the source. When the TCR CDR3 underwent first-round RT-PCR, the HTBI primer set was used. TCRdb reanalysed the multiplex PCR reads using MiXCR and keeps one entry per CDR3 protein. The table lists around 500,000 distinct CDR3 sequences, 12% to 15% of them singletons. The junction had 5 bases not matched to a gene; V was cut back by 3 bases and J by 4 bases. The germline V gene encodes CDR1 MNHEY and CDR2 SMNVEV (reference sequence). The CDR3 runs to 14 residues. About this clonotype itself: Its matching antigen is unknown.

The sample consisted of blood. This chain joins TRBV27 and TRBJ1-2; 7 nucleotides match TRBD1. This TCR was recovered from a woman aged 40 to 55 with Graves' hyperthyroidism. The CDR3 nucleotides read TGTGCCAGCAGTTTGGGGAGACAGGGCTATGGCTACACCTTC. It translates to CASSLGRQGYGYTF.